The rows below give T cell receptor beta chains drawn from one sample of a study of cytotoxic CD8 clonotypes in ibrutinib-treated CLL. The method was immunoSEQ multiplex PCR; TCRdb's version includes in-frame clones alone and lacks a portion of them. The table shows about 86,000 clones, with 86% occurring only once. The sample in question was PBMCs, obtained before ibrutinib treatment. The receptors were sampled from a human donor with chronic lymphocytic leukemia. Both conserved end residues are trimmed from each CDR3. Clone sizes are given selectively: once, few, many, or a class where the clone is expanded.

v_gene,j_gene,abundance,CDR3aa
TRBV7-6,TRBJ1-3,-,ASSLASQNSGNTIY
TRBV19,TRBJ1-1,-,ASSPGTGALNTEAF
TRBV7-3,TRBJ2-1,-,ASSFERNREQF
TRBV4-1,TRBJ1-1,few,ASSQPDFRAGEAF
TRBV7-3,TRBJ2-6,-,ASSLRSEGGANVLT
TRBV27,TRBJ2-7,-,ASSSLTSGRMGEQY
TRBV29-1,TRBJ1-5,few,SVAPGGDSNQPQH
TRBV11-1,TRBJ2-5,-,ASGQTGRATQY
TRBV6-5,TRBJ1-1,few,ASSYSSMNTEAF
TRBV29-1,TRBJ1-5,-,SVVSGYSNQPQH
TRBV28,TRBJ2-1,-,ASSQILAYSYNEQF
TRBV7-2,TRBJ2-3,-,ASGLPRGRTDTQY
TRBV19,TRBJ2-1,-,ASSIASGGGEQF
TRBV27,TRBJ2-1,-,ASRGQGSNEQF
TRBV27,TRBJ2-7,-,ASSTSKGRNYEQY
TRBV4-3,TRBJ2-1,-,ASSQDARDFYNEQF
TRBV27,TRBJ1-3,-,ASSSSSGNTIY
TRBV5-4,TRBJ2-3,-,ASSWAGTQY
TRBV27,TRBJ1-5,-,ASSQTGKRINQPQH
TRBV7-7,TRBJ2-5,once,ASSLAGQGTETQY
TRBV10-3,TRBJ2-2,-,AISLAGGLSGELF
TRBV13,TRBJ2-7,-,ASSLGEGAYEQY
TRBV4-1,TRBJ2-2,-,ASSLGTANTGELF
TRBV6-1,TRBJ1-3,-,ASSPRGVRGNTIY
TRBV6-5,TRBJ1-1,once,ASSPMGQVGAEAF
TRBV5-4,TRBJ2-7,-,ASSLSPSYEQY
TRBV7-9,TRBJ2-7,-,ASSLGAGTGVYEQY
TRBV19,TRBJ1-3,-,ASSNTGLSGNTIY
TRBV5-6,TRBJ2-7,once,ASSDVAGGRFYEQY
TRBV6-5,TRBJ2-1,-,ASSYGTASYNEQF
TRBV28,TRBJ2-7,-,ASSLGLAGFHGYEQY
TRBV6-6,TRBJ2-7,-,ASTLEASVAEQY
TRBV6-1,TRBJ1-5,few,ASGRGQGARQPQH
TRBV6-5,TRBJ1-1,-,ASSYSDYPEAF
TRBV7-3,TRBJ1-1,-,ASSPSGATEAF
TRBV6-1,TRBJ1-5,once,AISQPPRPQH
TRBV28,TRBJ2-3,-,ASSVGSTGTDTQY
TRBV5-6,TRBJ1-3,-,ASSSRVTGNTIY
TRBV30,TRBJ2-1,-,AWSLGTAYNEQF
TRBV27,TRBJ1-2,-,ASSSRSRGLTNYGYT
TRBV7-7,TRBJ1-1,-,AVGARTEAF
TRBV7-6,TRBJ1-4,once,ASSLTGGEEKLF
TRBV28,TRBJ1-4,-,ASSFRKQGGEKLF
TRBV5-6,TRBJ2-7,-,ASSFPGTGSYEQY
TRBV7-9,TRBJ1-2,-,ASSGDRADYGYT
TRBV5-6,TRBJ1-1,-,ASSNRGYYTEAF
TRBV7-9,TRBJ1-1,-,ASSLFDRGGTEAF
TRBV27,TRBJ2-7,once,ASSFRPPGVSYEQY
TRBV11-2,TRBJ2-7,few,ASSRTGKVYEQY
TRBV2,TRBJ2-3,-,ASWSGSEVDTQY
TRBV9,TRBJ2-7,-,ASSVDGLSSYEQY
TRBV5-1,TRBJ2-3,-,ASSGASGKSRPDTQY
TRBV28,TRBJ2-7,-,ASRRDSYEQY